The present entry profiles one T cell receptor (beta chain) with its context. What this receptor recognizes is not known. It has no much larger one-base neighbor in the sample; base qualities were not kept. The sample comes from a study of cytomegalovirus exposure and HLA in healthy donors (dated by TCRdb to about 2017). Describing the broader study: An earlier analysis of some 600 of the donors reported about 300 Gb of sequence data and around 100 million unique TCR beta sequences obtained from about 170 million T cells. An early release that covered about 600 HLA-typed donors contained around 300 gigabases of sequencing data and 80 million or so unique TCR sequences. The genetic ancestry cluster associated with self-reported Caucasian donors included 81% of the approximately 410 genotyped donors. The study was designed to test whether signatures of past pathogen exposure could be identified by cataloging public T cell receptors. The study used immunosequencing to profile the T cell repertoires of 670 or so subjects and linked those repertoires to cytomegalovirus serostatus. A separate validation cohort of roughly 110 different subjects was used in addition to the approximately 640-subject first cohort. To predict cytomegalovirus infection status, the study brought together high-throughput TCR immunosequencing, statistical association of individual TCRs with disease status, and machine learning. A later analysis re-examined previously published TCR beta repertoires from about 670 donors and added high-resolution HLA genotyping to investigate patterns of TCR occurrence. In the later analysis, no new phenotypic data were used to find candidate immune exposures; instead, reliance was placed on TCR beta sequences and their occurrence across donors. An earlier analysis of 587 of the donors used high-throughput TCR beta sequencing to judge whether each TCR beta V gene segment behaved as functional or pseudogenic. Donor age, sex, ethnicity and CMV serostatus were collected together with the repertoire data. Genome-wide SNP genotypes for about 60% of the roughly 670 donors were used in a later genetic analysis, which treated that subset as a discovery cohort. Every discovery cohort repertoire had been produced on one sequencing platform. HLA typing covered class I and class II loci at four-digit resolution. The number of typed donors differed by locus: roughly 620-640 for A, B, C, DRB1 and DQB1; some 500 for DQA1; about 600 for DPA1; and 400 to 480 for DPB1. Roughly five DR-DQ haplotypes were handled as single units for association and clustering, since linkage in the cohort was strong. Across some 400 genotyped donors of the cohort, an average of about 220,000 unique TCR beta nucleotide sequences per donor were sequenced, and roughly a sixth of those sequences were non-productive. The full study reports these points: Strong co-occurrence of HLA alleles, especially DR and DQ, made assigning TCR associations to individual alleles difficult. In the study, around 150 TCR beta chains were listed as associated with cytomegalovirus. In a later analysis, HLA-associated TCR beta chains showed more clonal expansion and lower generation probabilities than non-associated chains that were equally common. Because HLA typing was unavailable for some donors at each locus, only the typed subset was used in association tests. A few of the identified cytomegalovirus-associated TCR beta chains were confirmed in vitro to be specific for cytomegalovirus antigens. The earlier analysis of approximately 560 of the donors excluded approximately 15 rarely observed V segments, including chromosome 9 orphons, because counts were too low. Several of the top co-occurrence clusters appeared to be linked to parvovirus B19, influenza, CMV and Epstein-Barr virus, according to a later analysis. Across donors, most TCR sequences were observed very rarely, whereas some public TCRs were present in many individuals. In a later genetic analysis, a missense DCLRE1C variant was associated with V-gene and J-gene trimming of TCR beta chains, and the association was replicated in an independent cohort. A cluster of highly shared sequence variants was judged likely to represent a technical artifact of the sequencing pipeline. Correlated functional status among segregating V segments might reflect linkage disequilibrium, but an unknown experimental factor could not be ruled out. A later analysis found that most CMV-associated TCR beta chains appeared HLA-restricted, with HLA associations seemingly driven largely by CMV exposure. In an earlier analysis of over 550 of the donors, most TCR beta V segments were observed in productive rearrangements about 90% or about 30% of the time, broadly matching IMGT annotations. A further reported finding was that TCR beta sequences accurately predicted the HLA-A and HLA-B alleles for most subjects in the first cohort. The cohort was sequenced for TCR beta chains only, and without alpha or paired-chain data the features that could be detected were limited. The classifier was reported to diagnose cytomegalovirus status with high specificity and sensitivity in both the original and validation cohorts. Roughly uniform sequencing depth across donors was assumed in presence/absence analyses, although this assumption may not hold. A later analysis associated about 16,000 TCR beta sequences with specific HLA alleles at a false discovery rate of 0.05. The 87-base-pair reads could not distinguish some IMGT-functional V segments, including TRBV6-2 and TRBV6-3, so those segments were excluded. For the cohort, immune exposure information was limited to CMV serostatus. In a later genetic analysis, fewer N-insertions in productive TCRs were reported among donors in an Asian-associated ancestry cluster than the approximately 630-donor mean. A later analysis found that TCR association rates varied across HLA loci, with DRB1 alleles showing the most associated TCRs and HLA-C alleles the fewest. It was suggested by the authors that the approach could potentially be generalized to other disease states and immunological phenotypes.

The library was generated by the immunoSEQ multiplex PCR assay. The multiplex PCR relied on a mix of 60 forward primers for TCR Vbeta segments and 13 reverse primers for TCR Jbeta segments. Amplification of the CDR3 region of rearranged TCR beta genes was performed with a multiplex PCR assay on genomic DNA. The Illumina HiSeq System was used to sequence the amplified TCR beta libraries as 87-base-pair reads. On the authors' methods: A later analysis counted approximately 84 million unique TCR beta chains across the 670 or so repertoires, and 9.5 million to 11 million of these chains were shared by at least two donors. A nearest-neighbor algorithm error-corrected the raw reads and collapsed the reads into unique sequences, merging closely related sequences to remove PCR and sequencing errors. Alignment of CDR3 sequences to IMGT reference sequences was used to assign V, D and J gene segments. For a sequence to be retained, at least a six-nucleotide match to both a V gene segment and a J gene segment was required. Rearrangements were called productive when the CDR3 lacked stop codons and stayed in frame with V and J; all others were non-productive. CDR3 was defined by IMGT convention, running from the second conserved V-encoded cysteine to the conserved J-encoded phenylalanine. The earlier analysis of fewer than 750 of the donors excluded sequences that lacked an unambiguous match to a single V gene segment. In an earlier analysis of 587 of the donors, V segments were called functional above 56.7% productive rearrangements and were called segregating when the between-donor standard deviation exceeded 5%. A statistical classification framework was built for diagnosing cytomegalovirus status from the catalog of TCR beta chain sequences. In a later analysis, TCR nucleotide sequences were compared against IMGT/GENE-DB human TR gene sequences so that V and J genes could be assigned. Using the TCRdist pipeline, a later analysis assigned CDR3 sequences along with most-parsimonious VDJ recombination scenarios. A later analysis defined each TCR beta chain by its CDR3 amino acid sequence plus V-gene family, and excluded reads lacking a unique V-gene family. As a way to deal with suspected cross-contamination and a sequencing artifact, a later analysis dropped 450 to 600 nucleotide sequences that were highly shared and had low generation probability. For each public chain, a later analysis derived a clonal expansion index from normalized ranks of inferred template counts within each repertoire. A later analysis computed generation probabilities with a VDJ recombination model fitted to out-of-frame rearrangements, and checked the results against IGoR. In a later analysis, TCR-TCR, TCR-HLA and TCR-CMV co-occurrence was scored with hypergeometric tests, and a repertoire-size bias correction was applied to TCR pairs. In a later analysis, false discovery rates were estimated by permuting HLA or CMV assignments 20 times. In a later analysis, co-occurring TCRs were grouped using DBSCAN, and TCRdist sequence similarity was added for clustering within HLA-allele-positive subsets. Co-occurrence clustering excluded repertoires with fewer than 30,000 or more than 120,000 public chains, plus five with anomalous nucleotide sharing. TCRdb took over this immuneACCESS table, retaining in-frame rearrangements with V and J assigned. Such tables are incomplete; in checked studies, under half of the missing clones stem from an unresolved V gene, and the remainder is unexplained. The V and J calls and clone size were taken over from that table, and D and trimming were inferred from the DNA. This sample comprises roughly 110,000 clones, 65% to 80% of them detected only once. The ten top clones hold 6.1% of the sample.

Cut back by 5 bases and 7 bases, the V and J ends lie 15 bases apart. CDR1 and CDR2 are read off the germline V gene (reference sequence) as MNHEY and SMNVEV. Inclusive of the bounding cysteine and phenylalanine, the CDR3 is 14 residues long. CDR3 DNA only is kept here, 42 bases in frame from base 1. The cohort was made up of several hundred healthy bone marrow donors. All cohort members were sampled while nominally healthy, although unrecorded immune exposures were likely present. The donor tested CMV seropositive and was one of the 289 seropositive cohort members. A peripheral blood sample was collected from each donor, and TCR beta sequencing was performed on peripheral blood mononuclear cells. Genomic DNA extraction from the blood cell samples was performed with the Qiagen DNeasy Blood Extraction Kit.

This clonotype originated in a woman aged 45-60 years in good health and CMV-seropositive. The sequenced sample consisted of PBMCs. The chain couples TRBV27 to TRBJ1-5; the D gene is possibly TRBD1, with 6 bases matching. This receptor has the CDR3 CASSPQGFGQPQHF. The nucleotide sequence reads as follows: TGTGCCAGCAGTCCACAGGGATTTGGGCAGCCCCAGCATTTT.